One and the same sample provided the 16 T cell receptor beta chains below, sequenced in a study of shared clonotypes between healthy human individuals. In the naive CD8 group, cells lacked CD45RO and were positively selected for CCR7, so terminally differentiated effector memory CD45RA+ cells were left out. Repertoires were generated with immunoSEQ multiplex PCR, while TCRdb's copy carries only in-frame clones and drops some. The sample carries about 750,000 clones, 90% to 95% recorded once. Sample: naive CD8+ T cells sorted from blood. Every receptor here comes from a man in his thirties or forties in good health.

This clone occurred once. This chain connects TRBV19 to TRBJ2-7, with a tentative D call TRBD2 (5 bases). The CDR3 has 15 residues. Between the trimmed V and J ends, which lost 0 bases and 2 bases, there was a span of 11 bases. Germline-derived CDR1 and CDR2 are LNHDA and SQIVND (reference sequence). CDR3 residues: CASSIDARGTYEQYF. CDR3 DNA sequence: TGTGCCAGTAGTATAGACGCTAGAGGGACCTACGAGCAGTACTTC.

The CDR3 spells CASSLTSRQETQYF. The CDR3 bases are TGCGCCAGCAGTCTGACTAGCAGGCAAGAGACCCAGTACTTC. The V call is TRBV10-2, the J call TRBJ2-5; 7 nucleotides align to TRBD2. CDR1 and CDR2 (germline): WSHSY, SAAADI. This CDR3 comprises 14 residues. The V gene end was trimmed by 5 bases and the J gene end by 2 bases; junction bases not matched to a gene: 5.

This clone was picked up one time. The CDR3 sequence is CASSRDQGTYEQYF. CDR3 in DNA: TGTGCCAGCAGCCGGGACCAAGGCACCTACGAGCAGTACTTC. The V and J genes are TRBV6-6 and TRBJ2-7; either TRBD1 or TRBD2 may supply D (5 bases each). Germline loops: CDR1 MNHNY, CDR2 SVGAGI (reference sequence). The ends were cut back, 6 bases at V and 2 bases at J, with 14 bases in the middle. The CDR3 runs 14 residues.

The rearrangement links TRBV9 to TRBJ1-1; 10 nucleotides align to TRBD1. The trim removed 3 bases at V and 5 bases at J, leaving 7 bases unmatched. Germline V lookup: CDR1 SGDLS, CDR2 YYNGEE. CDR3 length: 15 residues. The CDR3: CASSGGQGVETEAFF. As DNA, the CDR3 is TGTGCCAGCAGCGGCGGACAGGGGGTAGAGACTGAAGCTTTCTTT.

Only a few counts were recorded for this clone. The chain employs TRBV27 and TRBJ2-7; no clear D. Trimming shortened V by 4 bases and J by 8 bases, and 15 bases separated the two germline ends. Germline V gene data show CDR1 as MNHEY and CDR2 as SMNVEV (reference sequence). This CDR3 comprises 13 residues. CDR3: CASSSGGPRQQYF. The CDR3 bases are TGTGCCAGCAGTTCCGGTGGCCCCAGACAGCAGTACTTC.

The chain couples TRBV27 to TRBJ2-4, with 11 bases matching TRBD2. The J segment lost 0 bases and the V segment lost 5 bases, leaving 9 bases of the junction unmatched. The CDR3 length is 18 residues. The germline CDR1 and CDR2 sequences are MNHEY and SMNVEV (reference sequence). For the CDR3, the DNA is TGTGCCAGCAGTCCCGGACTAGCGGGCGAGCGAGCCAAAAACATTCAGTACTTC. This translates into CASSPGLAGERAKNIQYF.

The chain has TRBV27 and TRBJ2-5; D may match TRBD1 or TRBD2 (5 bases each). Per germline, CDR1 MNHEY and CDR2 SMNVEV (reference sequence). This CDR3 is 14 amino acids long. V gave up 5 bases and J gave up 1 base, with 11 bases separating them. CDR3 in DNA: TGTGCCAGCAGTGCCGTCGGGACCCAAGAGACCCAGTACTTC. This gives the protein CASSAVGTQETQYF.

The J gene is TRBJ2-3, the V gene TRBV7-9; D gene uncertain. Trimming removed 5 bases at V and 0 bases at J, with 9 bases between. The CDR3 has 14 amino acids. Germline V CDR1 and CDR2: SEHNR, FQNEAQ (reference sequence). CDR3 coding DNA: TGTGCCAGCAGCGACGATCCAAGCACAGATACGCAGTATTTT. Residues: CASSDDPSTDTQYF.

This clone was counted once. The V gene is TRBV6-5, the J gene TRBJ2-7, with D maybe TRBD2 (6 bases). The CDR3 totals 16 residues. V lost 4 bases to trimming and J lost 0 bases, with 16 bases between them. Germline V CDR1 and CDR2: MNHEY, SVGAGI. In nucleotides, the CDR3 is TGTGCCAGCAGTTTAGGATCGGGGGACCTCTCCTACGAGCAGTACTTC. Residues: CASSLGSGDLSYEQYF.

The V gene is TRBV23-1, the J gene TRBJ2-3; 7 bases agree with TRBD2. TRBV23-1 has ORF status, its function being uncertain. The CDR3 contains 17 residues. V dropped 4 bases and J dropped 0; count of bases not matched to a gene: 10. CDR3: CASSPRSSGTSTDTQYF. Here the CDR3 DNA reads TGCGCCAGCAGTCCACGTTCTAGCGGAACTAGCACAGATACGCAGTATTTT.

The genes are TRBV4-1 and TRBJ2-7; TRBD2 aligns across 11 bases. The trim removed 4 bases at V and 5 bases at J, leaving 10 bases unmatched. Germline lookup yields CDR1 MGHRA and CDR2 YSYEKL. The CDR3 covers 16 residues. The CDR3 bases are TGCGCCAGCAGCCTACGCACTAGCGGGAGCCCACACGAGCAGTACTTC. As protein: CASSLRTSGSPHEQYF.

The V gene is TRBV27, the J gene TRBJ2-5; 8 bases are a match to TRBD2. There are 14 residues in the CDR3. V trimming: 6 bases; J trimming: 7 bases; junction bases outside the gene matches: 10. Germline CDR1 reads MNHEY; CDR2 reads SMNVEV (reference sequence). Written as DNA, the CDR3 is TGTGCCAGCAGCGTCGTAGCGGGGTTTGGGACCCAGTACTTC. Encoded protein: CASSVVAGFGTQYF.

This sequence joins TRBV15 and TRBJ1-5; TRBD1 aligns across 9 bases. The germline gives CDR1 LNHNV, CDR2 YYDKDF (reference sequence). The CDR3 sequence is 16 residues long. V shed 2 bases, J shed 1 base, and the junction held 3 bases outside the gene matches. CDR3 nucleotides: TGTGCCACCAGCAGAAGCGGACAGGGGAGCAATCAGCCCCAGCATTTT. Protein: CATSRSGQGSNQPQHF.

The genes are TRBV15 and TRBJ2-6; TRBD1 matches at 7 bases. This CDR3 is 16 amino acids long. The germline V gene encodes CDR1 LNHNV and CDR2 YYDKDF (reference sequence). Trimming removed 5 bases from V and 0 bases from J; junction bases left unmatched: 4. The CDR3 region has the DNA TGTGCCACCAGCGGACAGGCCACCTCTGGGGCCAACGTCCTGACTTTC. Protein product: CATSGQATSGANVLTF.

This clone has only one observation. The chain couples TRBV27 to TRBJ1-1, with 7 bases matching TRBD1. The CDR3 loop spans 16 amino acids. Germline values: CDR1 MNHEY, CDR2 SMNVEV (reference sequence). V gave up 6 bases and J gave up 2 bases; unmatched junction bases: 12. This CDR3 reads CASSPRQGADNTEAFF. The CDR3 nucleotides are TGTGCCAGCAGCCCAAGACAGGGAGCAGACAACACTGAAGCTTTCTTT.

CDR3 loop: CASSIAANEQFF. DNA of the CDR3: TGTGCCAGTAGTATCGCGGCCAATGAGCAGTTCTTC. The chain recombines TRBV19 with TRBJ2-1; no reliable D call. V was pared by 3 bases and J by 6 bases, with 6 bases between. CDR3 length: 12 residues. The germline V gene encodes CDR1 LNHDA and CDR2 SQIVND (reference sequence).